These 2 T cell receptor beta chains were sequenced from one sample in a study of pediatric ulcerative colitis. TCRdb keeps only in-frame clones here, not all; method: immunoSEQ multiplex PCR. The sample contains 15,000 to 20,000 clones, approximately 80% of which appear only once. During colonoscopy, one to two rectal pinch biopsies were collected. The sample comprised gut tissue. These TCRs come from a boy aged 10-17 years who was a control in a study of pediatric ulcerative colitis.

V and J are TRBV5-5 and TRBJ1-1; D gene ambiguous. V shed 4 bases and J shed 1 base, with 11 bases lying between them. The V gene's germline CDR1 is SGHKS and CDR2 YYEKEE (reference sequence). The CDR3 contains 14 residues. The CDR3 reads CASSLVPENTEAFF. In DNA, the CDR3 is TGTGCCAGCAGCCTAGTCCCAGAGAACACTGAAGCTTTCTTT.

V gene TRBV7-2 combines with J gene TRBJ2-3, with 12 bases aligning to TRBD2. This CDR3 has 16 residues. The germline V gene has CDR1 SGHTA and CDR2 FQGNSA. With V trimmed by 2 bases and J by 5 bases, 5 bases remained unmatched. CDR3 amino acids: CASSLLAGGPRDTQYF. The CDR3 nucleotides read TGTGCCAGCAGCTTACTAGCGGGAGGGCCAAGAGATACGCAGTATTTT.